The present TCR beta chain was sequenced within a study of beta chain features in type 1 diabetes. Findings and caveats of the study: Diminished insertions and augmented deletions at VDJ junctions characterized type 1 diabetes patients. Any HLA-type effect on TCRB rearrangement remained unresolved here.

Sorting with CD45RO/CCR7/CD25/CD127/CD95/CD27 yielded naive, central memory, regulatory and stem-like memory CD4+ cells. Each sorted fraction was over 95% pure. This clone occurred a few times. Its antigen is as yet unknown. Expressed TCRB transcripts were sequenced because the entire RNA isolate underwent reverse transcription. Profiled with immunoSEQ multiplex PCR; TCRdb holds only in-frame clones, not every one. The sample has about 620,000 clones; 15% to 19% are singletons. The CDR3 runs 17 residues. V lost 7 bases to trimming and J lost 11 bases, with 30 bases between them. CDR1 and CDR2 from the germline V gene are SGHRS and YFSETQ.

The chain joins TRBV5-1 to TRBJ1-4; weak D call: TRBD1 (5 bases). Specimen: naive CD4+ T cells from blood. The receptor comes from a man aged 18 to 29 in good health. The DNA for the CDR3 is TGCGCCAGCTCATCCGGACCTTCGACAGCCAGTTCCGGGAAACTGTTTTTT. As protein: CASSSGPSTASSGKLFF.